This T cell receptor beta chain came from a study of cytomegalovirus exposure and HLA in healthy donors. Across the whole study: Out of about 170 million T cells, an earlier analysis found around 120 million unique TCR beta sequences in total. Among the 300 to 400 donors who were genotyped, approximately 83% fell in the genetic ancestry cluster that is associated with self-reported Caucasian donors. General study results and limits: Donor immune exposure was known only as CMV serostatus.

In this sample, this clone turned up a few times. The antigen remains undetermined. Sampled while nominally healthy, donors likely had unrecorded immune exposures. Both 60 Vbeta primers and 13 Jbeta primers went into the PCR. Assay: immunoSEQ multiplex PCR; the TCRdb copy retains only in-frame clones and omits some. Of over 150,000 clones listed, about 71% are singletons. Germline trimming cut 2 bases from V and 8 bases from J; bases unmatched to any gene: 4. CDR3 size: 13 residues. The germline V gene has CDR1 SGHKS and CDR2 YYEKEE (reference sequence). The sequencing sample was made of PBMCs. This receptor was taken from a woman younger than 45 in good health and CMV-seronegative. The J gene is TRBJ1-1, the V gene TRBV5-5; 9 bases line up with TRBD1. The CDR3 bases are TGTGCCAGCAGCTTACAGGGGGCGCGCGAAGCTTTCTTT. It codes for CASSLQGAREAFF.